A single sample is the source of the 15 T cell receptor beta chains below, sequenced in a study of immune evolution from preneoplasia to lung adenocarcinoma. Profiled with immunoSEQ multiplex PCR; TCRdb holds only in-frame clones, not every one. The table has 8,000 to 10,000 clones, 79% seen once. Sequencing was done on a sample of FFPE lung adenocarcinoma in situ tissue. These receptors came from a person older than 75 with lung adenocarcinoma.

V gene TRBV10-3 combines with J gene TRBJ2-6; TRBD1 aligns across 9 bases. Germline lookup yields CDR1 ENHRY and CDR2 SYGVKD. The CDR3 totals 19 residues. V lost 6 bases, J lost 0 bases, and 12 bases stayed unmatched. The CDR3 loop reads CAISDKQGAGNSGANVLTF. Here the CDR3 DNA reads TGTGCCATCAGCGATAAACAGGGGGCGGGTAACTCTGGGGCCAACGTCCTGACTTTC.

The rearrangement joins TRBV18 to TRBJ2-4; weak D call: TRBD2 (7 bases). V was trimmed by 6 bases and J by 3 bases, leaving 15 bases between them. The CDR3 covers 15 residues. Germline CDR1 is KGHSH and CDR2 is LQKENI. The DNA for the CDR3 is TGTGCCAGCTCCCGGGGGGCGAAGGACAAAAACATTCAGTACTTC. It yields the protein CASSRGAKDKNIQYF.

The chain is built from TRBV9 and TRBJ2-3; the D is unclear. V lost 0 bases and J lost 3, with 5 bases in between. This CDR3 comprises 13 residues. Per germline, CDR1 SGDLS and CDR2 YYNGEE. CDR3 sequence: CASSVVETDTQYF. DNA of the CDR3: TGTGCCAGCAGCGTAGTGGAGACAGATACGCAGTATTTT.

This chain uses TRBV14 with TRBJ2-1; D ambiguous. Germline-derived CDR1 and CDR2 are SGHDN and FVKESK. V dropped 0 bases and J dropped 6 bases, with 9 bases sitting between them. The CDR3 runs to 14 residues. The CDR3 sequence: CASSQEGFRNEQFF. In DNA, the CDR3 is TGTGCCAGCAGCCAAGAGGGCTTCCGCAATGAGCAGTTCTTC.

J is TRBJ2-7 and V is TRBV27, with TRBD2 matching 11 bases. The V gene end was trimmed by 4 bases and the J gene end by 0 bases; junction bases not matched to a gene: 2. Germline V gene sequence: CDR1 MNHEY, CDR2 SMNVEV (reference sequence). This CDR3 spans 15 amino acids. The CDR3 is CASSSGTSGSYEQYF. The CDR3 coding sequence is TGTGCCAGCAGTTCAGGGACTAGCGGCTCCTACGAGCAGTACTTC.

The V call is TRBV11-3, the J call TRBJ2-3; 7 nucleotides align to TRBD2. The junction had 2 bases not matched to a gene; V was cut back by 3 bases and J by 5 bases. CDR1 is SGHNT and CDR2 is YENEEA in the germline V gene. The CDR3 has 13 amino acids. CDR3 nucleotide sequence: TGTGCCAGCAGCTTTGGGGGGGGAGATACGCAGTATTTT. Translation: CASSFGGGDTQYF.

The chain carries TRBV2 and TRBJ2-3, with 9 bases that match TRBD1. V lost 3 bases to trimming and J lost 6 bases; unmatched junction nucleotides: 7. This CDR3 contains 15 residues. The V gene's germline CDR1 is SNHLY and CDR2 FYNNEI. The CDR3 reads CASSDGGQGGDTQYF. CDR3 nucleotide sequence: TGTGCCAGCAGTGACGGGGGACAGGGAGGGGATACGCAGTATTTT.

The chain employs TRBV10-3 and TRBJ2-3; D is perhaps TRBD2 (5 bases). Germline V lookup: CDR1 ENHRY, CDR2 SYGVKD. The CDR3 is 12 amino acids. Trimming pared 0 bases from V and 9 bases from J, leaving 7 bases between. CDR3 coding DNA: TGTGCCATCAGTGAGTCGGCGGGCACGCAGTATTTT. This gives the protein CAISESAGTQYF.

The CDR3 bases are TGTGCCAGCAGTGTAAGCGGGTCCTTCATCGGTGAGCAGTTCTTC. Amino acid sequence: CASSVSGSFIGEQFF. The V gene is TRBV27, the J gene TRBJ2-1; the D gene is possibly TRBD2 (6 bases). This CDR3 contains 15 residues. The ends were cut back, 5 bases at V and 9 bases at J, with 20 bases in the middle. Germline V CDR1 and CDR2: MNHEY, SMNVEV (reference sequence).

This clone has more than one count but fewer than ten. The V and J genes are TRBV4-3 and TRBJ2-1; 10 bases line up with TRBD2. Germline values: CDR1 LGHNA, CDR2 YSLEER. Trimming removed 0 bases from V and 9 bases from J; junction bases left unmatched: 11. The length of the CDR3 is 17 residues. The CDR3 protein is CASSQDLPSGGQIEQFF. The CDR3 DNA reads TGCGCCAGCAGCCAAGATCTCCCTAGCGGGGGTCAAATTGAGCAGTTCTTC.

The chain carries TRBV6-1 and TRBJ2-3, with 12 bases aligning to TRBD2. The V segment lost 0 bases and the J segment 5 bases; nucleotides outside the gene matches: 3. The CDR3 is 16 amino acids. Germline V gene sequence: CDR1 MNHNS, CDR2 SASEGT. CDR3 sequence: CASSEALLAGGDTQYF. The CDR3 nucleotides are TGTGCCAGCAGTGAAGCGTTACTAGCGGGAGGAGATACGCAGTATTTT.

The chain joins TRBV19 to TRBJ2-5; a weak D match, TRBD1 (6 bases). The CDR3 consists of 15 residues. Per germline, CDR1 LNHDA and CDR2 SQIVND (reference sequence). V lost 5 bases to trimming and J lost 2 bases, with 15 bases between them. CDR3 amino acids: CASSWKQGGQETQYF. For the CDR3, the DNA is TGTGCCAGTAGTTGGAAACAGGGTGGGCAAGAGACCCAGTACTTC.

This chain links TRBV18 with TRBJ2-5; D gene unclear. With 2 bases removed from V and 3 bases from J, the gap between germline ends came to 7 bases. Germline-derived CDR1 and CDR2 are KGHSH and LQKENI. CDR3 size: 13 residues. The CDR3 DNA reads TGTGCCAGCTCACCAGGCGGAAAAGAGACCCAGTACTTC. Its translation: CASSPGGKETQYF.

This rearrangement joins TRBV18 to TRBJ1-5; D call uncertain. This CDR3 contains 17 residues. Germline CDR1 is KGHSH and CDR2 is LQKENI. V was clipped by 4 bases and J by 5 bases, with 21 bases between them. CDR3 DNA sequence: TGTGCCAGCTCACTTGAGTTCCCTGGCGGGGAGGATCAGCCCCAGCATTTT. Its protein product is CASSLEFPGGEDQPQHF.

This chain uses TRBV4-1 with TRBJ1-5, with TRBD1 as a possible D gene (6 bases). Germline values: CDR1 MGHRA, CDR2 YSYEKL. With 0 bases removed from V and 1 base from J, the gap between germline ends came to 13 bases. The CDR3 consists of 17 residues. The CDR3 region has the DNA TGCGCCAGCAGCCAAGAGAATGGGGGGCGCAGCAATCAGCCCCAGCATTTT. Its protein is CASSQENGGRSNQPQHF.